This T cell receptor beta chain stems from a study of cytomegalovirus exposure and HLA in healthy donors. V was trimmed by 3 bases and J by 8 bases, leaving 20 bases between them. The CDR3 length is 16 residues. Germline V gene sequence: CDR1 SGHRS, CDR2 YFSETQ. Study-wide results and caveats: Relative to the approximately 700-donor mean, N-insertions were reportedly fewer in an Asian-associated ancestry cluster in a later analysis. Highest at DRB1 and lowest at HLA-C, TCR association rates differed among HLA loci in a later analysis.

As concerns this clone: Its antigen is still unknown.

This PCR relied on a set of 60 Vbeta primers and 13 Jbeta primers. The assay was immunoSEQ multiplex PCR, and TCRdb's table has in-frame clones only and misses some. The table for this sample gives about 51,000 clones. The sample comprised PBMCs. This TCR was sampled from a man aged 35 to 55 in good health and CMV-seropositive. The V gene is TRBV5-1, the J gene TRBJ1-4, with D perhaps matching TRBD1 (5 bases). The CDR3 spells CASSSGTEPGEEKLFF. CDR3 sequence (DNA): TGCGCCAGCAGCTCCGGGACGGAGCCGGGGGAGGAAAAACTGTTTTTT.